Below, one T cell receptor (beta chain) is given with its context. This entry is derived from a study of blood T cells in healthy people across ages. A second PCR of about 7 to 12 cycles used a sample-barcoded 5' primer and a J-beta primer mix. TCRdb processed the 5' RACE reads anew with MiXCR; each CDR3 protein has one entry. The sample lists 1.5 million to 2 million distinct CDR3 sequences, approximately 40% seen once, with 20% to 25% in the top ten. The specimen was blood. This receptor was identified in a human donor in good health.

The CDR3 reads CASSYTDRYEQYF. CDR3 DNA: TGTGCCAGCAGTTACACGGATAGATACGAGCAGTACTTC. This chain connects TRBV6-2 or TRBV6-3 to TRBJ2-7; D is unresolved. Trimming took 2 bases from V and 4 from J, leaving 9 bases between them. The CDR3 sequence is 13 residues long. Germline V lookup: CDR1 MNHEY, CDR2 SVGEGT.